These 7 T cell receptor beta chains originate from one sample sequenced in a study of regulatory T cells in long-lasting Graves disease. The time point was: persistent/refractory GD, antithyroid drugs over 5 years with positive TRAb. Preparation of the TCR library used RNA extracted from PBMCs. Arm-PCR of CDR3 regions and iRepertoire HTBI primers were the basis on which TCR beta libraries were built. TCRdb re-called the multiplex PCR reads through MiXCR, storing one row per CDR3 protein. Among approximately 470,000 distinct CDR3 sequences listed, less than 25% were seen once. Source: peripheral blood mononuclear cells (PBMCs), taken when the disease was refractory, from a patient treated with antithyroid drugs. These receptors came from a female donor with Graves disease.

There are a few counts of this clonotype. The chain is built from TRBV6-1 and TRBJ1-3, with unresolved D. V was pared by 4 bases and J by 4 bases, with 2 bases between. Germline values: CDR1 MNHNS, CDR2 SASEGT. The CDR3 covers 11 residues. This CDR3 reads CASSAGNTIYF. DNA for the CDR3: TGTGCCAGCAGTGCCGGAAACACCATATATTTT.

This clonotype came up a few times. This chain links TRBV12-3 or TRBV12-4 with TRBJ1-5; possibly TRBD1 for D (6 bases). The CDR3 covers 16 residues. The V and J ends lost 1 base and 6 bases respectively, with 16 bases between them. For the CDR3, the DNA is TGTGCCAGCAGTTTAGGGACAGCTGGGAGTAGTCAGCCCCAGCATTTT. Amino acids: CASSLGTAGSSQPQHF.

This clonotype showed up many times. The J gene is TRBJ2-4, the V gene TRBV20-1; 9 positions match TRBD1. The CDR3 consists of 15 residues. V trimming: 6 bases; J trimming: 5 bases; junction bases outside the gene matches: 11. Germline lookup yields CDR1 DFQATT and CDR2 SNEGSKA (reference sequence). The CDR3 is CSARGQGLSQNIQYF. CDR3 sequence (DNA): TGCAGTGCACGAGGACAGGGGTTGTCGCAAAACATTCAGTACTTC.

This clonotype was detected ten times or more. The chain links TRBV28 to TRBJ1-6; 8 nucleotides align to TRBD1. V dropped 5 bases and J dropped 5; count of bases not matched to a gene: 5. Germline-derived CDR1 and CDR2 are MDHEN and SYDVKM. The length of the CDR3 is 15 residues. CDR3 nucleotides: TGTGCCAGCAGTGTACAGGGGGGGAATAATTCACCCCTCCACTTT. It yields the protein CASSVQGGNNSPLHF.

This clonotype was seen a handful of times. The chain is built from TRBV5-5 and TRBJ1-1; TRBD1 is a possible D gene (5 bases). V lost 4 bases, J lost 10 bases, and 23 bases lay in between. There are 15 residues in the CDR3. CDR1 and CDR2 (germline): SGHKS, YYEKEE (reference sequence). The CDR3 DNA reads TGTGCCAGCAGCCCTGATCAGGGCCCTCGTTCGGTAGCTTTCTTT. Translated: CASSPDQGPRSVAFF. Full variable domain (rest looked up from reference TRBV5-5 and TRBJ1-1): DAGVTQSPTHLIKTRGQQVTLRCSPISGHKSVSWYQQVLGQGPQFIFQYYEKEERGRGNFPDRFSARQFPNYSSELNVNALLLGDSALYLCASSPDQGPRSVAFFGQGTRLTVV.

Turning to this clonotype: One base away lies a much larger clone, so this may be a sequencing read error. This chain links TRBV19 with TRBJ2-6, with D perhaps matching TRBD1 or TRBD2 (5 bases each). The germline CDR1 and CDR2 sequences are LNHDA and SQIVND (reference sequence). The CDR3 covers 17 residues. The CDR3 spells CTSSILFRGTGANVLTF. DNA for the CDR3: TGTACCAGTAGTATCCTATTCCGAGGGACCGGGGCCAACGTCCTGACTTTC.

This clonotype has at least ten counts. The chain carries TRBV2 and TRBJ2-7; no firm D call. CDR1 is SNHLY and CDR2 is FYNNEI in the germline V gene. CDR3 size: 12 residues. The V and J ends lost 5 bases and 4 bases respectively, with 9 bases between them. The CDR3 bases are TGTGCCAGCAGTTGGGCTTCGTACGAGCAGTACTTC. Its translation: CASSWASYEQYF.